One and the same sample provided the 10 T cell receptor beta chains below, sequenced in a study of T cell clonality in common variable immunodeficiency. Measured with immunoSEQ multiplex PCR; TCRdb has only the in-frame clones, and not every one. The sample shows around 30,000 clones, none of them appearing just once. Study observations and caveats: Common variable immunodeficiency TCR beta sequences reportedly had fewer deletions and N-nucleotide insertions.

These receptors' antigens are unknown. What was sequenced was peripheral blood mononuclear cells. Every receptor here comes from a human donor with common variable immunodeficiency.

In its sample, this clone was seen many times. The read finishes 3 residues shy of the CDR3 end, and the germline J gene is used to complete it. The chain joins TRBV30 to TRBJ1-6, with D possibly TRBD1 on 6 matching bases. Looked up from germline, CDR1 is GTSNPN and CDR2 is SVGIG (reference sequence). V was shortened by 3 bases and J by 9 bases, with 12 bases between the two germline ends. The CDR3 length is 13 residues. This CDR3 is CAWRVGGGSPLHF. Partial CDR3 DNA: TGTGCCTGGAGAGTAGGGGGGGGTTCACCC.

A note on this clone: The missing CDR3 end, 3 residues past where the read stops, is filled in from the germline J gene. The rearrangement joins TRBV5-6 to TRBJ2-7; 13 nucleotides match TRBD2. This CDR3 is 14 amino acids long. The germline CDR1 and CDR2 sequences are SGHDT and YYEEEE. J lost 6 bases, V lost 7 bases, and 7 bases had no gene match. Incomplete CDR3 DNA: TGTGCCAGCTTCACGGGACTAGCGGGAACCGAG. It specifies CASFTGLAGTE. The full CDR3 is CASFTGLAGTEQYF. The full variable domain, rest sourced from reference TRBV5-6 and TRBJ2-7, is DAGVTQSPTHLIKTRGQQVTLRCSPKSGHDTVSWYQQALGQGPQFIFQYYEEEERQRGNFPDRFSGHQFPNYSSELNVNALLLGDSALYLCASFTGLAGTEQYFGPGTRLTVT.

This clone has ten or more counts. The CDR3 goes on 3 residues after the read ends, and that part is filled in from the germline J gene. This rearrangement joins TRBV23-1 to TRBJ2-6; 8 bases agree with TRBD1. TRBV23-1 counts as an open reading frame of uncertain function. The CDR3 contains 16 residues. With V trimmed by 6 bases and J by 2 bases, 6 bases remained unmatched. Partial CDR3 DNA: TGCGCCAGCAGCGGACAGGGACCCACTGGGGCCAACGTC. Residues: CASSGQGPTGANV. The complete CDR3 sequence is CASSGQGPTGANVLTF.

This clone was seen only a few times. The CDR3 here is CASSLAGNTGELFF. The sequenced part of the CDR3 DNA is TGCGCCAGCAGCTTGGCAGGGAACACCGGGGAG. J is TRBJ2-2 and V is TRBV5-1, with D unclear. The read terminates 3 residues ahead of where the CDR3 ends, so the germline J gene completes it. Germline V CDR1 and CDR2: SGHRS, YFSETQ. The CDR3 contains 14 residues. V dropped 0 bases and J dropped 1 base, with 4 bases sitting between them.

Comments on this clone: The DNA ends 3 residues before the CDR3 does, and the rest of the CDR3 is filled in from the germline J gene. The chain recombines TRBV6-2 or TRBV6-3 with TRBJ2-3, with D uncertain. CDR3 length: 14 amino acids. Germline CDR1 is MNHEY and CDR2 is SVGEGT. With 8 bases removed from V and 2 bases from J, the gap between germline ends came to 14 bases. The sequenced CDR3 bases are TGTGCCAGCCGTCTCAAGACTTCCACAGATACG. Encoded protein: CASRLKTSTDT. The whole CDR3 region reads CASRLKTSTDTQYF.

This clone occurred many times. The read finishes 3 residues shy of the CDR3 end, and the germline J gene is used to complete it. The J gene is TRBJ1-2, the V gene TRBV30; no reliable D call. V lost 0 bases and J lost 2, with 13 bases in between. The V gene's germline CDR1 is GTSNPN and CDR2 SVGIG (reference sequence). The CDR3 runs to 15 residues. Partial CDR3 DNA: TGTGCCTGGAGTGTACCTGCAATACTGAACTATGGC. It encodes CAWSVPAILNYG. The complete CDR3 protein is CAWSVPAILNYGYTF.

This clone turned up a few times. The read terminates 3 residues before the CDR3 end, so the remaining end is supplied by the germline J gene. V usage is TRBV30 and J usage is TRBJ1-2, with TRBD1 identical over 8 bases. The CDR3 has 13 amino acids. Germline CDR1 is GTSNPN and CDR2 is SVGIG (reference sequence). V lost 4 bases to trimming and J lost 5 bases; unmatched junction nucleotides: 6. Incomplete CDR3 DNA: TGTGCCTGGACAGGGGGCAGTTTTTATGGC. It yields the protein CAWTGGSFYG. The whole CDR3 region reads CAWTGGSFYGYTF.

This clone was seen many times. The CDR3 end lies 3 residues beyond the end of the read and is filled in from the germline J gene. The chain uses TRBV7-2 and TRBJ2-5, with D tentatively TRBD2 (6 bases). V lost 2 bases to trimming and J lost 0 bases, with 10 bases between them. The CDR3 extends over 15 amino acids. CDR1 SGHTA and CDR2 FQGNSA come from the germline V gene. The CDR3 is CASSLFGGNQETQYF. CDR3 DNA, as far as it was read: TGTGCCAGCAGCTTATTCGGGGGTAACCAAGAGACC.

This clone was found many times. The read ends 3 residues early relative to the CDR3; the germline J gene fills the gap. The gene calls are TRBV7-8 and TRBJ1-2, with no clear D. The germline CDR1 and CDR2 sequences are SGHVS and FQNEAQ. V lost 1 base and J lost 2, with 14 bases in between. The CDR3 is 16 amino acids. The covered CDR3 bases are TGTGCCAGCAGCTTAGGCGGGCGGGTGGGGAACTATGGC. It specifies CASSLGGRVGNYG. The whole CDR3 is CASSLGGRVGNYGYTF.

As concerns this clone: The read halts 3 residues ahead of the CDR3 end, with the missing end drawn from the germline J gene. This chain uses TRBV19 with TRBJ1-2; TRBD1 aligns across 9 bases. From germline, CDR1 is LNHDA and CDR2 SQIVND (reference sequence). This CDR3 spans 17 amino acids. The V gene end was trimmed by 5 bases and the J gene end by 0 bases; junction bases not matched to a gene: 10. The CDR3 region is CASSPGTGYATNYGYTF. The CDR3 DNA, read in part, is TGTGCCAGTAGTCCCGGGACAGGGTACGCGACTAACTATGGC.